The sequence of this TCR beta chain was determined in a study of chemoradiotherapy in HPV16-positive cancers. Some clones are missing from TCRdb's copy, which holds only in-frame ones; the method was immunoSEQ multiplex PCR. The sample contains some 20,000 clones, 75% to 90% of which appear only once. This clone was recorded only once. The CDR3 is 14 residues long. Trimming took off 6 bases at V and 2 bases at J, with 11 bases between the two ends. Germline values: CDR1 MNHNS, CDR2 SASEGT. The material was blood, obtained from a patient who underwent chemoradiotherapy. The source of this sequence is a human donor with HPV-associated anogenital cancer. This chain uses TRBV6-1 with TRBJ2-1; D not certain. CDR3 DNA: TGTGCCAGCAGACCTTCGAACCCCTACAATGAGCAGTTCTTC. This sequence encodes CASRPSNPYNEQFF.